What follows are 27 T cell receptor beta chains derived from one specimen sequenced in a study of blood T cell repertoires in COVID-19. Some clones are missing from TCRdb's copy, which holds only in-frame ones; the method was immunoSEQ multiplex PCR. This repertoire shows about 100,000 clones, approximately 80% found once; its top ten account for around 15%. The material sequenced was peripheral blood. Receptor source: a man aged 50 to 60 with active or convalescent COVID-19.

The gene calls are TRBV19 and TRBJ2-6; no clear D gene. CDR3 length: 16 amino acids. Trimming took 2 bases from V and 3 from J, leaving 11 bases between them. CDR1 and CDR2 (germline): LNHDA, SQIVND (reference sequence). The CDR3 loop reads CASSIKSSVGANVLTF. The DNA for the CDR3 is TGTGCCAGTAGTATAAAGAGCAGCGTTGGGGCCAACGTCCTGACTTTC. The variable domain in full, completed from reference TRBV19 and TRBJ2-6, reads DGGITQSPKYLFRKEGQNVTLSCEQNLNHDAMYWYRQDPGQGLRLIYYSQIVNDFQKGDIAEGYSVSREKKESFPLTVTSAQKNPTAFYLCASSIKSSVGANVLTFGAGSRLTVL.

The V gene is TRBV12-3 or TRBV12-4, the J gene TRBJ2-7; possibly TRBD2 for D (6 bases). CDR3 length: 12 amino acids. V dropped 5 bases and J dropped 3 bases, with 8 bases sitting between them. CDR3 nucleotide sequence: TGTGCCAGCAGTCCGCGGGGCTACGAGCAGTACTTC. It yields the protein CASSPRGYEQYF.

The chain links TRBV3-1 (or the pseudogene TRBV3-2) to TRBJ2-7; perhaps TRBD1 as D (6 bases). The V gene's germline CDR1 is LGHDT and CDR2 YNNKEL (reference sequence). V was pared by 5 bases and J by 6 bases, with 20 bases between. The CDR3 consists of 15 residues. The CDR3 nucleotides are TGTGCCAGCAGCGACCCAGGGGACGGTATAGTCGAGCAGTACTTC. It codes for CASSDPGDGIVEQYF.

The rearrangement uses TRBV19 and TRBJ2-1; tentatively, D is TRBD1 (6 bases). This CDR3 has 15 amino acids. Germline V gene lookup returns CDR1 LNHDA and CDR2 SQIVND (reference sequence). Trimming shortened V by 10 bases and J by 5 bases, and 21 bases separated the two germline ends. This chain's CDR3 is CAISPGAGEDNEQFF. The CDR3 coding sequence is TGTGCCATCTCCCCTGGGGCAGGGGAAGACAATGAGCAGTTCTTC.

The rearrangement uses TRBV7-2 and TRBJ2-3; D is perhaps TRBD2 (6 bases). The CDR3 spans 14 residues. CDR1 is SGHTA and CDR2 is FQGNSA in the germline V gene. Trimming removed 6 bases from V and 2 bases from J, with 12 bases in between. The CDR3 is CASSAGSHTDTQYF. CDR3 nucleotide sequence: TGTGCCAGCAGTGCGGGGAGCCACACAGATACGCAGTATTTT.

The rearrangement joins TRBV6-2 or TRBV6-3 to TRBJ2-1; D is possibly TRBD1 (5 bases). The V gene lost 5 bases and the J gene lost 4 bases, with 9 bases spanning the gap. CDR3 size: 13 residues. In germline, CDR1 is MNHEY, CDR2 SVGEGT. CDR3 DNA: TGTGCCAGCAGTCAGGACACTTACAATGAGCAGTTCTTC. It yields the protein CASSQDTYNEQFF.

This chain uses TRBV5-1 with TRBJ2-7; D perhaps matches TRBD1 (6 bases). The CDR3 length is 14 residues. From germline, CDR1 is SGHRS and CDR2 YFSETQ. V lost 1 base and J 1 base, leaving 9 bases between the germline ends. This chain's CDR3 is CASSLPTGSYEQYF. CDR3 in DNA: TGCGCCAGCAGCTTGCCGACAGGATCCTACGAGCAGTACTTC.

The genes are TRBV5-8 and TRBJ2-2, with 11 bases lining up with TRBD2. The trim removed 5 bases at V and 4 bases at J, leaving 7 bases unmatched. Germline assignment: CDR1 SGHTS and CDR2 YDEGEE. The CDR3 sequence is 16 residues long. The CDR3 nucleotides are TGTGCCAGCAGACCCACTAGCGGGAGAGGCACCGGGGAGCTGTTTTTT. Translated, it gives CASRPTSGRGTGELFF. The full variable domain, rest sourced from reference TRBV5-8 and TRBJ2-2, is EAGVTQSPTHLIKTRGQQATLRCSPISGHTSVYWYQQALGLGLQFLLWYDEGEERNRGNFPPRFSGRQFPNYSSELNVNALELEDSALYLCASRPTSGRGTGELFFGEGSRLTVL.

V usage is TRBV5-1 and J usage is TRBJ1-2, with 8 positions matching TRBD1. V shed 0 bases, J shed 4 bases, and the junction held 11 bases outside the gene matches. Per the germline V gene, CDR1 is SGHRS and CDR2 is YFSETQ. This CDR3 contains 17 residues. For the CDR3, the DNA is TGCGCCAGCAGCTTGGCAGGGGGCGAAGTGGTCCCCTATGGCTACACCTTC. It specifies CASSLAGGEVVPYGYTF.

This chain joins TRBV19 and TRBJ2-5; perhaps TRBD1 as D (6 bases). CDR1 and CDR2 from the germline V gene are LNHDA and SQIVND (reference sequence). Between the trimmed V and J ends, which lost 4 bases and 0 bases, there was a span of 9 bases. The CDR3 contains 14 residues. CDR3 bases: TGTGCCAGTAGTAGCCGGGACAACCAAGAGACCCAGTACTTC. Encoded protein: CASSSRDNQETQYF.

This rearrangement joins TRBV27 to TRBJ2-3; D may be TRBD2 (5 bases). The germline CDR1 and CDR2 sequences are MNHEY and SMNVEV (reference sequence). The CDR3 is made up of 15 amino acids. V dropped 1 base and J dropped 2 bases, with 10 bases sitting between them. CDR3 sequence (DNA): TGTGCCAGCAGTTTATTGAGGGAAAACACAGATACGCAGTATTTT. This translates into CASSLLRENTDTQYF.

The CDR3 is CASSYSPRVTDTQYF. The CDR3 bases are TGTGCCAGCAGTTACAGCCCCCGAGTGACAGATACGCAGTATTTT. The genes are TRBV6-6 and TRBJ2-3; D is unresolved. Trimming pared 2 bases from V and 3 bases from J, leaving 12 bases between. This CDR3 region has 15 residues. Germline V gene sequence: CDR1 MNHNY, CDR2 SVGAGI (reference sequence).

The chain couples TRBV3-1 (or the pseudogene TRBV3-2) to TRBJ2-1; D perhaps matches TRBD1 (7 bases). From germline, CDR1 is LGHDT and CDR2 YNNKEL (reference sequence). V gave up 3 bases and J gave up 5 bases, with 17 bases separating them. This CDR3 has 16 residues. This CDR3 reads CASSHQRLDRDNEQFF. CDR3 in DNA: TGTGCCAGCAGCCACCAAAGACTAGACAGGGACAATGAGCAGTTCTTC.

The J gene is TRBJ2-7, the V gene TRBV25-1, with a weak D call TRBD2 (5 bases). The CDR3 extends over 15 amino acids. Trimming left V 2 bases short and J 2 bases short, with 13 bases between. From germline, CDR1 is MGHDK and CDR2 SYGVNS. The CDR3 DNA sequence: TGTGCCAGCAGTGAAATGGGCCCCGGGGCCTACGAGCAGTACTTC. It codes for CASSEMGPGAYEQYF.

Only one count was recorded for this clone. This chain links TRBV13 with TRBJ2-1, with 9 bases aligning to TRBD2. The CDR3 is made up of 15 amino acids. J lost 2 bases, V lost 7 bases, and 6 bases had no gene match. Germline V lookup: CDR1 PRHDT, CDR2 FYEKMQ (reference sequence). The CDR3 DNA reads TGTGCCAGCACAGGGCGGGAGGGCCCCTACAATGAGCAGTTCTTC. Its protein is CASTGREGPYNEQFF.

The chain is built from TRBV10-3 and TRBJ1-1; 11 nucleotides align to TRBD1. J lost 1 base, V lost 2 bases, and 6 bases had no gene match. The CDR3 consists of 17 residues. Germline values: CDR1 ENHRY, CDR2 SYGVKD. The chain's CDR3 is CAISEGQGAGPNTEAFF. CDR3 bases: TGTGCCATCAGTGAGGGACAGGGGGCGGGCCCGAACACTGAAGCTTTCTTT.

The chain recombines TRBV27 with TRBJ2-1; D possibly corresponds to TRBD2 (5 bases). CDR3 length: 14 residues. Trimming took off 5 bases at V and 6 bases at J, with 14 bases between the two ends. Per germline, CDR1 MNHEY and CDR2 SMNVEV (reference sequence). The CDR3: CASSNRENGNEQFF. The CDR3 DNA sequence: TGTGCCAGCAGTAATAGGGAGAACGGCAATGAGCAGTTCTTC.

The CDR3 reads CASSLVAGRANTGELFF. Written as DNA, the CDR3 is TGTGCCAGCAGCTTAGTGGCCGGGAGGGCGAACACCGGGGAGCTGTTTTTT. The J gene is TRBJ2-2, the V gene TRBV7-3; 8 nucleotides agree with TRBD2. V was clipped by 2 bases and J by 0 bases; unmatched bases: 5. The CDR3 contains 17 residues. Per the germline V gene, CDR1 is SGHTA and CDR2 is FQGTGA.

The chain uses TRBV11-3 and TRBJ2-1; TRBD2 agrees at 14 bases. The length of the CDR3 is 17 residues. Germline lookup yields CDR1 SGHNT and CDR2 YENEEA. The V and J ends lost 5 bases and 7 bases, in that order; junction bases with no gene match: 10. CDR3 coding DNA: TGTGCCAGCAGCGCACCGGGACTAGCGGGAGAGAGAAATGAGCAGTTCTTC. It translates to CASSAPGLAGERNEQFF.

The chain joins TRBV2 to TRBJ2-1, with D uncertain. Germline values: CDR1 SNHLY, CDR2 FYNNEI. CDR3 length: 14 residues. The V gene lost 5 bases and the J gene lost 0 bases, with 8 bases spanning the gap. DNA of the CDR3: TGTGCCAGCAGTCTATTCACCTCCTACAATGAGCAGTTCTTC. As protein: CASSLFTSYNEQFF.

The V gene is TRBV19, the J gene TRBJ2-2; possible D gene TRBD2, 6 bases. The CDR3 has 13 residues. V shed 9 bases and J shed 2 bases, with 10 bases lying between them. Germline CDR1 and CDR2: LNHDA and SQIVND (reference sequence). The CDR3, as DNA: TGTGCCAGCGGGGACTCCAACACCGGGGAGCTGTTTTTT. Residues: CASGDSNTGELFF.

CDR3 protein: CASSTGVGTEAFF. The DNA of the CDR3 is TGTGCCAGCTCGACAGGGGTGGGTACTGAAGCTTTCTTT. This chain joins TRBV18 and TRBJ1-1; 8 bases are a match to TRBD1. J gave up 5 bases and V 6 bases, and 5 bases lay outside the gene matches. The CDR3 spans 13 residues. Per germline, CDR1 KGHSH and CDR2 LQKENI.

The sample holds a few counts of this clone. This chain uses TRBV5-4 with TRBJ2-7; the match to TRBD1 covers 12 bases. The germline V gene encodes CDR1 SGHNT and CDR2 YYREEE (reference sequence). The V and J ends lost 3 bases and 7 bases, in that order; junction bases with no gene match: 5. The length of the CDR3 is 14 residues. CDR3 amino acids: CASSWGQGAREQYF. CDR3 coding DNA: TGTGCCAGCAGCTGGGGACAGGGGGCACGTGAGCAGTACTTC.

This chain's CDR3 is CASSEDKTSTDTQYF. CDR3 nucleotides: TGTGCCAGTAGTGAGGACAAAACTAGCACAGATACGCAGTATTTT. The V gene is TRBV19, the J gene TRBJ2-3; possibly TRBD1 for D (5 bases). CDR3 length: 15 amino acids. V was pared by 5 bases and J by 0 bases, with 12 bases between. Per the germline V gene, CDR1 is LNHDA and CDR2 is SQIVND (reference sequence).

A single count supports this clone. The chain has TRBV28 and TRBJ1-6, with 7 bases identical to TRBD1. Trimming removed 5 bases from V and 6 bases from J; junction bases left unmatched: 4. The CDR3 spans 14 residues. Germline values: CDR1 MDHEN, CDR2 SYDVKM. Here the CDR3 reads CASSGDRANSPLHF. In DNA form, the CDR3 reads TGTGCCAGCAGTGGAGACAGGGCTAATTCACCCCTCCACTTT. The full variable domain, with the rest looked up from reference TRBV28 and TRBJ1-6, is DVKVTQSSRYLVKRTGEKVFLECVQDMDHENMFWYRQDPGLGLRLIYFSYDVKMKEKGDIPEGYSVSREKKERFSLILESASTNQTSMYLCASSGDRANSPLHFGNGTRLTVT.

The chain employs TRBV19 and TRBJ2-5; 7 bases are a match to TRBD1. The CDR3 sequence is 14 residues long. Germline V gives CDR1 LNHDA, CDR2 SQIVND (reference sequence). Trimming cost V 4 bases and J 5 bases; bases outside gene matches: 7. The CDR3 region is CASSTPGQRETQYF. CDR3 nucleotides: TGTGCCAGTAGTACACCGGGACAGAGGGAGACCCAGTACTTC.

V gene TRBV6-5 combines with J gene TRBJ1-1; D gene unclear. This CDR3 is 12 amino acids long. Germline CDR1 and CDR2: MNHEY and SVGAGI. Trimming cost V 11 bases and J 1 base, with 11 bases left between them. The CDR3 DNA is TGTGCCGCACATCAGCGGAACACTGAAGCTTTCTTT. Translation gives CAAHQRNTEAFF.